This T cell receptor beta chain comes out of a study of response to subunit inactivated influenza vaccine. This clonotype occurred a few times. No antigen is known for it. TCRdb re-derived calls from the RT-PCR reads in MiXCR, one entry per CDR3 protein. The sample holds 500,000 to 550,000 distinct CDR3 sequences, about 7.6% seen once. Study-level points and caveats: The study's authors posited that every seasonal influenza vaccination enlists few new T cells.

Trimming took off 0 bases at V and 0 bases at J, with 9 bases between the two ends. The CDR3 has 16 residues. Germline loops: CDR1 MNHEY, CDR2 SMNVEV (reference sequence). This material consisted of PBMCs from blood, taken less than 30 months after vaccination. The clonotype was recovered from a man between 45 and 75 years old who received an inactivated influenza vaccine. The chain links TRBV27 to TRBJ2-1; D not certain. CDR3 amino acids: CASSLSRSPSYNEQFF. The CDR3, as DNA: TGTGCCAGCAGTTTATCGCGAAGCCCCTCCTACAATGAGCAGTTCTTC.